The T cell receptor beta chain under discussion was sequenced for a study of early T cells in non-severe SARS-CoV-2 infection. This clonotype was observed a handful of times. TCRdb re-called the 5' RACE reads with MiXCR, one entry per CDR3 protein. The sample carries 70,000 to 75,000 distinct CDR3 sequences, more than 10% recorded once. The germline V gene encodes CDR1 MNHEY and CDR2 SMNVEV (reference sequence). This CDR3 spans 16 amino acids. Trimming took 7 bases from V and 2 from J; bases not matched to a gene: 10. The rearrangement joins TRBV27 to TRBJ2-1, with 8 positions matching TRBD2. The sequence derives from an adult who was a healthcare worker with PCR-confirmed SARS-CoV-2 infection or an uninfected control (not recorded which). What was sequenced was whole blood. CDR3 residues: CASNPSGGIPYNEQFF. The CDR3 DNA reads TGTGCCAGCAATCCGAGCGGGGGAATCCCCTACAATGAGCAGTTCTTC.